These T cell receptor beta chains were read from a single sample in a study of blood T cell repertoires in COVID-19. Using immunoSEQ multiplex PCR, the repertoire was profiled, and TCRdb retains in-frame clones only, with some absent. The table shows 110,000 or so clones, with 75% to 90% occurring only once. Sequenced material: peripheral blood. These receptors were obtained from a human donor in a cohort sampled during active COVID-19. CDR3s include the opening cysteine and the closing phenylalanine or tryptophan. The D gene is left open where the match is weak. Only part of the rows carry a size: once, few, many, or a class if the clone is expanded.

d_gene: .; j_gene: TRBJ1-2; abundance: .; v_gene: TRBV15; CDR3nt: TGTGCCACCAGCGGAGAGGTCAGGGCCGGTGGCTACACCTTC; CDR3aa: CATSGEVRAGGYTF
d_gene: .; j_gene: TRBJ1-6; abundance: few; v_gene: TRBV7-9; CDR3nt: TGTGCCAGCAGCTCGACAGTAAATTCACCCCTCCACTTT; CDR3aa: CASSSTVNSPLHF
d_gene: TRBD1; j_gene: TRBJ2-3; abundance: once; v_gene: TRBV3-1/TRBV3-2; CDR3nt: TGTGCCAGCGGGCAACAGGGGGTCGCAGATACGCAGTATTTT; CDR3aa: CASGQQGVADTQYF
d_gene: TRBD1; j_gene: TRBJ1-3; abundance: .; v_gene: TRBV5-5; CDR3nt: TGTGCCAGCAGCTCGACAGGGCCGAACACCATATATTTT; CDR3aa: CASSSTGPNTIYF
d_gene: TRBD2; j_gene: TRBJ2-7; abundance: .; v_gene: TRBV15; CDR3nt: TGTGCCACCAGCAGAGTGGGAGGGCCATTCGAGCAGTACTTC; CDR3aa: CATSRVGGPFEQYF
d_gene: .; j_gene: TRBJ1-2; abundance: .; v_gene: TRBV7-9; CDR3nt: TGTGCCAGCAGCCCCAACAGGGGCTACACCTTC; CDR3aa: CASSPNRGYTF
d_gene: TRBD1; j_gene: TRBJ2-1; abundance: .; v_gene: TRBV15; CDR3nt: TGTGCCACCAGCAGGGGGACCCCGGGACAGGGCTACAATGAGCAGTTCTTC; CDR3aa: CATSRGTPGQGYNEQFF
d_gene: .; j_gene: TRBJ2-4; abundance: .; v_gene: TRBV18; CDR3nt: TGTGCCAGCTCACCACGCGTTGGGGGGAACATTCAGTACTTC; CDR3aa: CASSPRVGGNIQYF
d_gene: .; j_gene: TRBJ2-5; abundance: .; v_gene: TRBV28; CDR3nt: TGTGCCAGCAGTCTAAGAGACATCTCAGGGACCCAGTACTTC; CDR3aa: CASSLRDISGTQYF
d_gene: TRBD1; j_gene: TRBJ2-7; abundance: .; v_gene: TRBV24-1; CDR3nt: TGTGCCACCAGTGACGGGACAGGGGGGAAGTACGAGCAGTACTTC; CDR3aa: CATSDGTGGKYEQYF
d_gene: TRBD1; j_gene: TRBJ2-7; abundance: .; v_gene: TRBV19; CDR3nt: TGTGCCAGTAGTCCCCGACAGGGGGCCAACGAGCAGTACTTC; CDR3aa: CASSPRQGANEQYF
d_gene: .; j_gene: TRBJ2-7; abundance: .; v_gene: TRBV30; CDR3nt: TGTGCCTGGAGCGGGACAACTGAGGCCTACGAGCAGTACTTC; CDR3aa: CAWSGTTEAYEQYF
d_gene: TRBD2; j_gene: TRBJ2-2; abundance: .; v_gene: TRBV19; CDR3nt: TGTGCCAGTAGTATAGCAGCGGGAGCTGCCGGGGAGCTGTTTTTT; CDR3aa: CASSIAAGAAGELFF
d_gene: .; j_gene: TRBJ2-7; abundance: .; v_gene: TRBV4-2; CDR3nt: TGTGCCAGCAGCCAAGGAGGGCCGCAGTGGGAGCAGTACTTC; CDR3aa: CASSQGGPQWEQYF
d_gene: .; j_gene: TRBJ2-5; abundance: .; v_gene: TRBV12-3/TRBV12-4; CDR3nt: TGTGCCAGCAGCCGGGTAGGTGAGACCCAGTACTTC; CDR3aa: CASSRVGETQYF
d_gene: TRBD1; j_gene: TRBJ2-3; abundance: .; v_gene: TRBV7-8; CDR3nt: TGTGCCAGCAGCTTCTCGACAGGGTCAGAGAATACGCAGTATTTT; CDR3aa: CASSFSTGSENTQYF
d_gene: .; j_gene: TRBJ2-3; abundance: .; v_gene: TRBV7-2; CDR3nt: TGTGCCAGCAGCCTCGGCGGGGTCGGATCCACAGATACGCAGTATTTT; CDR3aa: CASSLGGVGSTDTQYF
d_gene: .; j_gene: TRBJ2-7; abundance: .; v_gene: TRBV28; CDR3nt: TGTGCCAGCAGTATTTATCACGAGCAGTACTTC; CDR3aa: CASSIYHEQYF
d_gene: .; j_gene: TRBJ2-7; abundance: few; v_gene: TRBV28; CDR3nt: TGTGCCAGCAGTCCGTGGGACTTAACCTACGAGCAGTACTTC; CDR3aa: CASSPWDLTYEQYF
d_gene: TRBD2; j_gene: TRBJ2-1; abundance: .; v_gene: TRBV2; CDR3nt: TGTGCCAGCAGTGCCCTAGCGGGAGATCTCCATGAGCAGTTCTTC; CDR3aa: CASSALAGDLHEQFF
d_gene: TRBD2; j_gene: TRBJ2-1; abundance: .; v_gene: TRBV4-2; CDR3nt: TGTGCCAGCAGCCAGGGACTAGCGGTCTCCTACAATGAGCAGTTCTTC; CDR3aa: CASSQGLAVSYNEQFF
d_gene: .; j_gene: TRBJ1-2; abundance: .; v_gene: TRBV19; CDR3nt: TGTGCCAGTAGTCTGCGGACGGACTATTCTAACTATGGCTACACCTTC; CDR3aa: CASSLRTDYSNYGYTF
d_gene: TRBD2; j_gene: TRBJ2-3; abundance: .; v_gene: TRBV11-3; CDR3nt: TGTGCCAGCAGCCTCATAGCGGGAGGAGATACGCAGTATTTT; CDR3aa: CASSLIAGGDTQYF
d_gene: TRBD1; j_gene: TRBJ1-6; abundance: .; v_gene: TRBV6-6; CDR3nt: TGTGCCAGCAGTCTCAACAGGGGGGATAATTCACCCCTCCACTTT; CDR3aa: CASSLNRGDNSPLHF
d_gene: .; j_gene: TRBJ1-1; abundance: once; v_gene: TRBV18; CDR3nt: TGTGCCAGCTCACCACTACCAGAAAGAACTGAAGCTTTCTTT; CDR3aa: CASSPLPERTEAFF
d_gene: TRBD2; j_gene: TRBJ2-3; abundance: .; v_gene: TRBV3-1/TRBV3-2; CDR3nt: TGTGCCAGCAGCCAAGATCTAGCGGGAGGGACAGATACGCAGTATTTT; CDR3aa: CASSQDLAGGTDTQYF
d_gene: .; j_gene: TRBJ2-3; abundance: .; v_gene: TRBV6-4; CDR3nt: TGTGCCAGCAGTGACTCAACAATAAGCACAGATACGCAGTATTTT; CDR3aa: CASSDSTISTDTQYF
d_gene: .; j_gene: TRBJ1-4; abundance: .; v_gene: TRBV12-3/TRBV12-4; CDR3nt: TGTGCCAGCACCGGGACTAGGGGTGAAAAACTGTTTTTT; CDR3aa: CASTGTRGEKLFF
d_gene: .; j_gene: TRBJ1-4; abundance: .; v_gene: TRBV7-9; CDR3nt: TGTGCCAGCAGCTTACGTACAGGGAATAATGAAAAACTGTTTTTT; CDR3aa: CASSLRTGNNEKLFF
d_gene: TRBD2; j_gene: TRBJ2-3; abundance: .; v_gene: TRBV9; CDR3nt: TGTGCCAGCAGCGTAGGGTTAGCGGGACGCTTTTACACAGATACGCAGTATTTT; CDR3aa: CASSVGLAGRFYTDTQYF
d_gene: .; j_gene: TRBJ2-5; abundance: .; v_gene: TRBV5-1; CDR3nt: TGCGCCAGCAGCTTGGGGGCCCAAGAGACCCAGTACTTC; CDR3aa: CASSLGAQETQYF
d_gene: .; j_gene: TRBJ1-2; abundance: .; v_gene: TRBV6-5; CDR3nt: TGTGCCAGCAGACCAAACCACCGCCGGGGTGGCTACACCTTC; CDR3aa: CASRPNHRRGGYTF
d_gene: TRBD1; j_gene: TRBJ2-1; abundance: .; v_gene: TRBV5-1; CDR3nt: TGCGCCAGCAGCATTGGACAGGATGGCCACAATGAGCAGTTCTTC; CDR3aa: CASSIGQDGHNEQFF
d_gene: .; j_gene: TRBJ1-3; abundance: .; v_gene: TRBV6-5; CDR3nt: TGTGCCAGCAGTTACTCGCCCCTAATCTCTGGAAACACCATATATTTT; CDR3aa: CASSYSPLISGNTIYF
d_gene: .; j_gene: TRBJ2-7; abundance: once; v_gene: TRBV18; CDR3nt: TGTGCCAGCTCCTCGGGTGGCCTTCCCTACGAGCAGTACTTC; CDR3aa: CASSSGGLPYEQYF
d_gene: TRBD1; j_gene: TRBJ1-2; abundance: .; v_gene: TRBV27; CDR3nt: TGTGCCAGCAGTACCCGGACAGGTGACTATGGCTACACCTTC; CDR3aa: CASSTRTGDYGYTF
d_gene: TRBD2; j_gene: TRBJ2-1; abundance: .; v_gene: TRBV5-1; CDR3nt: TGCGCCAGCGACTTTACTAGCGGGAGCACTGAGCAGTTCTTC; CDR3aa: CASDFTSGSTEQFF
d_gene: .; j_gene: TRBJ2-2; abundance: once; v_gene: TRBV21-1; CDR3nt: TGTGCCAGCAGCCCAACAGGGTTAAACACCGGGGAGCTGTTTTTT; CDR3aa: CASSPTGLNTGELFF